The subject of this entry is one TCR beta chain. This clonotype appeared many times. Its binding antigen is unknown. No base-level quality is on record; no much larger clone is a single base apart. Amplification of TCR beta CDR3 regions was carried out from RNA transcripts. For the first round of RT-PCR on the TCR CDR3, the HTBI primer set was used together with the Qiagen OneStep RT-PCR kit. Libraries were constructed in a second round of multiplex PCR, after which size selection and purification were performed. Sequencing of the libraries was done on an Illumina HiSeq2000 using paired-end 100 bp reads. From the authors' description of their analysis: SOAPnuke was used to process the raw data, throwing out any read that contained adapters or uncalled bases, had a mean Phred below 15, or lacked an exact constant-primer or identifier match. COPE v1.2.5 was used to merge the high-quality paired reads, and each unique nucleotide sequence was defined as a clonotype. MiTCR v1.1 was used to align clonotypes to the IMGT TRBV, TRBD and TRBJ reference segments. Analysis was restricted to V-J combinations with a frequency above 0.0001, which covered 99% to 99.2% of repertoires. A TCS score was defined as the ratio between F50 (clonal expansion) and ExV (chaos), using BLOSUM62-based TCRdist between CDR3 peptides within each V-J. Welch's t-statistics and random forest reduced 500 to 650 V-J features to roughly 13, which were used in a naive Bayes classifier (R e1071). The similarity between thyroid and blood repertoires was quantified using the Morisita-Horn index. The public reads were reanalyzed by TCRdb: fastp trimming at Q25, MiXCR alignment, in-frame beta chains only. All rows with the same CDR3 protein become a single entry with the most common DNA and genes. These V and J calls derive from TCRdb rather than the authors' analysis. In this sample the table shows hundreds of thousands of distinct CDR3 sequences, approximately 15% of which occur a single time. Together, the top ten hold around 4% of the sample.

Moderately to severely active disease, a Clinical Activity Score of at least 3, a NOSPECS grade of at least 4, and a duration under 3 months were present in ophthalmopathy patients. Exclusion was applied to patients with uncontrolled infections, other autoimmune diseases, pregnancy or lactation. Diagnoses were established on the basis of clinical symptoms, serum thyroxine and TRAb, thyroid ultrasound, and orbital computed tomography. Ficoll-Paque density gradient centrifugation was used to isolate PBMCs from around 10 ml of fresh peripheral blood. Total RNA was extracted with Trizol reagent, and quality was checked on an Agilent 2100 Bioanalyzer. This sample is part of a study of T cells in Graves' hyperthyroidism and ophthalmopathy (dated by TCRdb to the late 2010s). Background for the entire study: Peripheral blood was sampled at the time of initial diagnosis, prior to any treatment. A discovery cohort of approximately 97 patients, about 44 with Graves' ophthalmopathy and about 58 with stable Graves' hyperthyroidism, was used to find distinguishing TCR V-J signatures. Prospective prediction of ophthalmopathy was tested in an independent validation cohort consisting of 18 hyperthyroidism patients and around 17 patients who later progressed to ophthalmopathy. The roughly 94 discovery patients were randomly divided into training and test sets at a 7:3 ratio. In roughly six Graves' hyperthyroidism patients, the study also compared T-cell repertoires from thyroid tissue with T-cell repertoires from blood. Once sampling was done, hyperthyroidism patients were given methimazole at a starting dose of 30 mg daily, whereas ophthalmopathy patients were given high-dose intravenous methylprednisolone. The paper describes TCR Vbeta CDR3 sequencing of 140 or so peripheral blood samples, made up of fewer than 50 ophthalmopathy patients, roughly 72 hyperthyroidism patients and some 17 progressor patients. General conclusions and limits of the study: No statistical method was used to set the sample size in advance, and investigators knew the group allocation. In validation, progression to ophthalmopathy was predicted by the model with roughly 71% sensitivity and 72% to 85% specificity, a median of approximately 6.5 months before onset. Most expanded thyroid clonotypes (frequency above 0.001) were also detected in blood, suggesting blood repertoires may reflect thyroid immune responses. A model built on a 13 V-J signature distinguished ophthalmopathy from stable hyperthyroidism, reaching around 90% sensitivity and around 81% specificity in cross-validation and 80%/75% in testing.

CDR1 and CDR2 (SNHLY, FYNNEI) derive from the germline V gene. Reading from cysteine to phenylalanine, the CDR3 counts 18 amino acids. CDR3 DNA is the only sequence kept; it has 54 bases, read in frame from the first base. At the junction V is shortened by 7 bases and J by 1 base; bases outside the gene matches: 7. The sequence was obtained from a middle-aged woman with Graves' ophthalmopathy. Sequenced material: blood. Recombination connected TRBV2 to TRBJ2-2; TRBD2 agrees with 15 junctional bases. The CDR3 has the sequence CASISGTSGRRNTGELFF. In nucleotides, the sequence is TGTGCCAGCATTTCCGGGACTAGCGGGAGGCGGAACACCGGGGAGCTGTTTTTT.